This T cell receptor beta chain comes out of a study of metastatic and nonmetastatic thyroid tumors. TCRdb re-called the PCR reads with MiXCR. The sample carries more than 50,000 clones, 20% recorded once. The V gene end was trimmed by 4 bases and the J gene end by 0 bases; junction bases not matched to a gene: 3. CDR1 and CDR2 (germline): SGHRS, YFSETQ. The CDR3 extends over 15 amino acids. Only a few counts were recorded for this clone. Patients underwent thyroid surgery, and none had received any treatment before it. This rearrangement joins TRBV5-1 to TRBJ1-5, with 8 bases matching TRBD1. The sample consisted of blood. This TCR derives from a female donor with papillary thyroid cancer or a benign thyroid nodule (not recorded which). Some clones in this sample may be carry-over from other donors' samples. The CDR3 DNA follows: TGCGCCAGCAGCCCGGGGACAGGTAGCAATCAGCCCCAGCATTTT. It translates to CASSPGTGSNQPQHF.